Listed below are T cell receptor beta chains from one sample, sequenced in a study of blood T cell repertoires in COVID-19. TCRdb's table, derived via immunoSEQ multiplex PCR, lists solely in-frame clones and lacks some. Of 200,000 to 250,000 clones in the sample, approximately 82% were seen once. Sequencing was performed on peripheral blood. All receptors come from a man in his forties or fifties with active or convalescent COVID-19. CDR3s include the opening cysteine and the closing phenylalanine or tryptophan. Each record gives: clone size, V gene, J gene, D gene, CDR3 protein, CDR3 DNA. A D gene is named only where the DNA matches it firmly. Rows may omit the clone size; those that give it use once, few, many or a size class.

>-|TRBV4-1|TRBJ1-2|TRBD1
CASSPLTGGYGYTF
TGCGCCAGCAGCCCCCTGACAGGGGGTTATGGCTACACCTTC
>-|TRBV9|TRBJ1-1|TRBD1
CASSPGTGGREAFF
TGTGCCAGCAGTCCGGGGACAGGGGGACGGGAAGCTTTCTTT
>-|TRBV4-3|TRBJ1-1|TRBD1
CASSQVGQGGFTEAFF
TGCGCCAGCAGCCAAGTGGGCCAGGGGGGTTTCACTGAAGCTTTCTTT
>once|TRBV28|TRBJ2-5|TRBD2
CASSSTSIQETQYF
TGTGCCAGCAGTTCGACTAGCATCCAAGAGACCCAGTACTTC
>-|TRBV5-5|TRBJ2-7|-
CASRLAGGSSYEQYF
TGTGCCAGCCGGCTGGCTGGAGGAAGCTCCTACGAGCAGTACTTC
>-|TRBV5-8|TRBJ1-1|-
CASSLLWEWGTEAFF
TGTGCCAGCAGCCTCTTATGGGAGTGGGGCACTGAAGCTTTCTTT
>-|TRBV28|TRBJ1-3|-
CASSSRGSPFF
TGTGCCAGCAGCAGCAGGGGATCCCCGTTTTTT
>-|TRBV29-1|TRBJ2-3|TRBD2
CSVEDRGGLDTQYF
TGCAGCGTTGAAGATCGCGGGGGGTTGGATACGCAGTATTTT
>-|TRBV7-9|TRBJ2-1|-
CASSLSGIGNEQFF
TGTGCCAGCAGCTTATCGGGGATTGGCAATGAGCAGTTCTTC
>-|TRBV7-9|TRBJ1-2|TRBD1
CASSFSGTGVGYTF
TGTGCCAGCAGCTTTTCCGGGACAGGGGTCGGCTACACCTTC
>-|TRBV12-3/TRBV12-4|TRBJ1-4|-
CASSASLVEKLFF
TGTGCCAGCAGTGCTTCTCTAGTTGAAAAACTGTTTTTT
>-|TRBV6-4|TRBJ1-6|TRBD1
CASRGQGHLWGSPLHF
TGTGCCAGCAGGGGACAGGGACACCTATGGGGTTCACCCCTCCACTTT
>once|TRBV6-2/TRBV6-3|TRBJ2-2|TRBD2
CASSYSWTSGRAWTGELFF
TGTGCCAGCAGTTACTCATGGACTAGCGGGAGGGCTTGGACCGGGGAGCTGTTTTTT
>-|TRBV2|TRBJ1-4|TRBD1
CARQGLGEKLFF
TGTGCCAGACAGGGGCTGGGGGAAAAACTGTTTTTT
>-|TRBV28|TRBJ1-2|-
CASSLTGNYGYTF
TGTGCCAGCAGCCTTACGGGGAACTATGGCTACACCTTC
>-|TRBV2|TRBJ2-4|-
CASSDWTPLAKNIQYF
TGTGCCAGCAGTGATTGGACTCCACTAGCCAAAAACATTCAGTACTTC
>-|TRBV14|TRBJ1-6|-
CASSQAGRGYNSPLHF
TGTGCCAGCAGCCAAGCGGGCAGGGGTTATAATTCACCCCTCCACTTT
>-|TRBV6-1|TRBJ1-2|-
CASSEDTFNYGYTF
TGTGCCAGCAGTGAAGACACCTTTAACTATGGCTACACCTTC
>-|TRBV27|TRBJ2-1|-
CASQGYSEQFF
TGTGCCAGCCAGGGTTACAGCGAGCAGTTCTTC
>-|TRBV7-9|TRBJ1-5|-
CASSSQGGQPQHF
TGTGCCAGCAGCTCCCAAGGGGGTCAGCCCCAGCATTTT
>-|TRBV10-1|TRBJ2-7|TRBD2
CASRPRGAGVYEQYF
TGCGCCAGCAGACCCCGGGGAGCGGGAGTTTACGAGCAGTACTTC
>once|TRBV27|TRBJ2-7|-
CASSLKERTYEQYF
TGTGCCAGCAGTCTTAAGGAGAGGACATACGAGCAGTACTTC
>-|TRBV28|TRBJ1-3|-
CASSLLAATWGRYGNTIYF
TGTGCCAGCAGTCTACTCGCCGCTACTTGGGGGCGGTATGGAAACACCATATATTTT
>few|TRBV19|TRBJ2-7|TRBD1
CASSRTGGLSYEQYF
TGTGCCAGTAGCCGGACAGGGGGGTTATCCTACGAGCAGTACTTC
>-|TRBV6-2/TRBV6-3|TRBJ1-1|-
CASSPTRGGARTEAFF
TGTGCCAGCAGCCCAACGCGAGGTGGCGCGAGGACTGAAGCTTTCTTT
>-|TRBV7-3|TRBJ1-1|-
CASSLSGEGTEAFF
TGTGCCAGCAGCTTAAGCGGGGAAGGCACTGAAGCTTTCTTT
>-|TRBV19|TRBJ2-2|TRBD2
CASSEGDSSGGTGELFF
TGTGCCAGTAGCGAGGGGGACAGTAGCGGGGGCACCGGGGAGCTGTTTTTT
>-|TRBV5-5|TRBJ1-3|-
CASGTGRVNTIYF
TGTGCCAGCGGAACGGGCAGGGTAAACACCATATATTTT
>-|TRBV21-1|TRBJ2-2|-
CASSKFRASGLNTGELFF
TGTGCCAGCAGCAAATTTCGGGCTAGCGGGTTGAACACCGGGGAGCTGTTTTTT
>-|TRBV6-5|TRBJ1-6|-
CASSRYLHSPLHF
TGTGCCAGCAGTCGCTACCTACATTCACCCCTCCACTTT
>once|TRBV2|TRBJ1-1|-
CASRDRTADTEAFF
TGTGCCAGCAGAGACAGAACCGCGGACACTGAAGCTTTCTTT
>-|TRBV24-1|TRBJ2-3|-
CATSDYSGTGTDTQYF
TGTGCCACCAGTGATTACAGCGGAACGGGCACAGATACGCAGTATTTT
>-|TRBV2|TRBJ1-1|-
CASVDLRQGRAFF
TGTGCCAGCGTGGACCTTAGGCAGGGTCGAGCTTTCTTT
>-|TRBV2|TRBJ1-2|-
CASSGDNYGYTF
TGTGCCAGCAGCGGAGATAACTATGGCTACACCTTC
>-|TRBV5-1|TRBJ2-7|TRBD2
CASSPYSGSYEQYF
TGCGCCAGCAGCCCCTATAGCGGGAGCTACGAGCAGTACTTC
>few|TRBV28|TRBJ1-1|TRBD1
CAIQGAGYEAFF
TGTGCCATACAGGGGGCCGGGTACGAGGCTTTCTTT